The 30 T cell receptor beta chains below were found in one sample sequenced in a study of T cells in Graves' hyperthyroidism and ophthalmopathy. The CDR3 regions of TCR beta were amplified from RNA transcripts. Initially, a first-round RT-PCR of the TCR CDR3 employed the HTBI primer set. In TCRdb, the multiplex PCR reads were re-called with MiXCR into one record per CDR3 protein. The sample has 480,000 or so distinct CDR3 sequences, roughly 45% seen once. Source material: peripheral blood or thyroid tissue (not recorded which). The source of these receptors is an adult woman with Graves' disease, either hyperthyroidism or ophthalmopathy (not recorded which).

The chain uses TRBV11-2 and TRBJ1-1; D is ambiguous. V was cut by 5 bases and J by 3 bases, with 10 bases left in between. The CDR3 runs to 13 residues. Germline CDR1 SGHAT, CDR2 FQNNGV. In DNA form, the CDR3 reads TGTGCCAGCAGCACCGGGTCGGACACTGAAGCTTTCTTT. It codes for CASSTGSDTEAFF.

This clonotype has a count of ten or more. V is TRBV7-2 and J is TRBJ2-7; 8 bases line up with TRBD2. CDR3 length equals 14 residues. Germline V gives CDR1 SGHTA, CDR2 FQGNSA. After removal of 2 bases from V and 6 bases from J, the junction contained 6 bases not matched to a gene. This CDR3 is CASSLTSREGEQYF. DNA of the CDR3: TGTGCCAGCAGCTTAACGTCCCGGGAGGGCGAGCAGTACTTC.

This clonotype has at least ten counts. This chain joins TRBV20-1 and TRBJ1-1; TRBD1 aligns across 10 bases. The CDR3 runs to 14 residues. V lost 6 bases to trimming and J lost 6 bases; unmatched junction nucleotides: 10. Germline V gives CDR1 DFQATT, CDR2 SNEGSKA (reference sequence). The CDR3 nucleotides read TGCAGTGCAAATAGCGGACAGGGGGTTTCTGAAGCTTTCTTT. Translated, it gives CSANSGQGVSEAFF.

This clonotype appeared many times. The genes are TRBV7-8 and TRBJ2-7; TRBD2 aligns across 7 bases. The germline CDR1 and CDR2 sequences are SGHVS and FQNEAQ. The CDR3 sequence is 15 residues long. The J segment lost 0 bases and the V segment lost 1 base, leaving 3 bases of the junction unmatched. The CDR3 bases are TGTGCCAGCAGCTTAGTCCGGGACTACTCCTACGAGCAGTACTTC. Its translation is CASSLVRDYSYEQYF.

The chain recombines TRBV4-3 with TRBJ2-7, with D possibly TRBD2 on 5 matching bases. CDR3 length equals 16 residues. V was pared by 4 bases and J by 0 bases, with 16 bases between. The V gene's germline CDR1 is LGHNA and CDR2 YSLEER. In DNA form, the CDR3 reads TGCGCCAGCAGCCGGCAGAGCGGATCTTCCTCCTACGAGCAGTACTTC. Its protein product is CASSRQSGSSSYEQYF.

To note about this clonotype: The CDR3 does not close with the conserved phenylalanine or tryptophan, likely indicating a read error. The limits of the CDR3 on the DNA are not certain, so only TCRdb's listed CDR3 is given. The CDR3 reads CASTTPGQNY. The chain uses TRBV7-2 and TRBJ2-5; the tabulated D call, TRBD1, remains unverified against the DNA. The CDR3 length is 10 residues, termini included. The V gene's germline CDR1 is SGHTA and CDR2 FQGNSA.

The CDR3 loop is CASSDRGGSYTF. The DNA of the CDR3 is TGTGCCAGCAGCGATAGGGGGGGGAGCTACACCTTC. The genes are TRBV9 and TRBJ1-2; D is possibly TRBD1 (6 bases). Germline CDR1 is SGDLS and CDR2 is YYNGEE. The CDR3 extends over 12 amino acids. The V and J ends lost 3 bases and 9 bases respectively, with 12 bases between them.

This chain uses TRBV20-1 with TRBJ1-5, with no clear D. Looked up from germline, CDR1 is DFQATT and CDR2 is SNEGSKA (reference sequence). Trimming pared 1 base from V and 0 bases from J, leaving 10 bases between. The CDR3 runs to 15 residues. The CDR3 DNA follows: TGCAGTGCTAGAGCCCCAGCTTATAGCAATCAGCCCCAGCATTTT. It yields the protein CSARAPAYSNQPQHF.

Ten or more counts support this clonotype. The chain has TRBV10-2 and TRBJ2-7; 9 bases agree with TRBD2. After removal of 8 bases from V and 4 bases from J, the junction contained 3 bases not matched to a gene. Germline CDR1 and CDR2: WSHSY and SAAADI. This CDR3 contains 12 residues. CDR3 sequence: CASGTSLYEQYF. The CDR3 coding sequence is TGCGCCAGCGGGACTAGCTTGTACGAGCAGTACTTC.

In this sample, this clonotype turned up a few times. V and J are TRBV6-1 and TRBJ1-4; D remains unclear. Germline V lookup: CDR1 MNHNS, CDR2 SASEGT. This CDR3 spans 13 amino acids. The V end lost 5 bases, the J end lost 6 bases, and 10 bases lay between the germline ends. CDR3 in amino acids: CASSRGGHEKLFF. The CDR3, as DNA: TGTGCCAGCAGTAGAGGCGGGCATGAAAAACTGTTTTTT.

This chain uses TRBV29-1 with TRBJ1-2; the match to TRBD1 covers 8 bases. Germline assignment: CDR1 SQVTM and CDR2 ANQGSEA. V dropped 4 bases and J dropped 8; count of bases not matched to a gene: 6. The CDR3 length is 12 residues. The CDR3 DNA sequence: TGCAGCGTTGGGGACAGGACGGGAGGCTACACCTTC. It encodes CSVGDRTGGYTF.

This clonotype has ten or more counts. The germline gene is not matched at one end of the junction; a read error may be the cause. The chain uses TRBV5-1 and TRBJ2-7; D remains ambiguous. The CDR3 is made up of 14 amino acids. CDR1 and CDR2 from the germline V gene are SGHRS and YFSETQ. CDR3 protein: CASSLVERSYEQYF. DNA for the CDR3: TGCGCCAGCAGCTTGGTAGAGCGATCCTATGAGCAGTACTTC.

This clonotype was seen just once. The conserved phenylalanine or tryptophan normally closing the CDR3 is absent here, so this likely arose from a read error. It is unclear where the CDR3 begins or ends on the DNA, so no DNA is shown, and the CDR3 is as TCRdb lists it. The rearrangement links TRBV12-3 or TRBV12-4 to TRBJ2-6; the table's D call, TRBD2, has no DNA check behind it. The CDR3 is 11 residues long, counting both termini. The CDR3 loop is CASRSGLAGNT.

This clonotype showed up many times. The chain combines TRBV10-3 with TRBJ1-5; D is undetermined. CDR1 is ENHRY and CDR2 is SYGVKD in the germline V gene. Trimming left V 6 bases short and J 6 bases short, with 9 bases between. The CDR3 has 12 residues. The CDR3 sequence: CAIREGGQPQHF. CDR3 nucleotide sequence: TGTGCCATCAGGGAGGGCGGTCAGCCCCAGCATTTT.

The chain has TRBV7-2 and TRBJ2-2; 7 bases line up with TRBD2. The CDR3 is 13 residues long. Germline V gene data show CDR1 as SGHTA and CDR2 as FQGNSA. J was trimmed by 6 bases and V by 6 bases; bases with no gene match: 4. Here the CDR3 reads CASRRLASGELFF. CDR3 nucleotides: TGTGCCAGCAGACGACTAGCCTCCGGGGAGCTGTTTTTT.

This clonotype was seen at least ten times. The chain has TRBV6-5 and TRBJ1-5; weak D call: TRBD1 (5 bases). Germline loops: CDR1 MNHEY, CDR2 SVGAGI. This CDR3 has 18 residues. The germline V and J ends were trimmed by 5 bases and 0 bases, with 20 bases remaining between them. The CDR3 region has the DNA TGTGCCAGCAGTGAAAGGGTGACAGCGGACTATAGCAATCAGCCCCAGCATTTT. It translates to CASSERVTADYSNQPQHF.

The chain links TRBV7-9 to TRBJ1-1; 11 bases map to TRBD1. This CDR3 spans 13 amino acids. From germline, CDR1 is SEHNR and CDR2 FQNEAQ (reference sequence). Losses at the gene ends were 5 bases for V and 11 bases for J; bases not matched to a gene: 7. CDR3 loop: CASSHRDRGSAFF. DNA for the CDR3: TGTGCCAGCAGCCACCGGGACAGGGGGTCCGCTTTCTTT.

The chain uses TRBV20-1 and TRBJ1-5; D gene ambiguous. Trimming cost V 2 bases and J 7 bases, with 3 bases left between them. CDR3 size: 10 residues. Germline CDR1 and CDR2: DFQATT and SNEGSKA (reference sequence). The CDR3 loop is CSARSQPQHF. In DNA form, the CDR3 reads TGCAGTGCTAGAAGCCAGCCCCAGCATTTT.

V is TRBV28 and J is TRBJ1-2; a possible D gene is TRBD1 (5 bases). CDR1 and CDR2 from the germline V gene are MDHEN and SYDVKM. The V end was cut by 2 bases, the J end by 3 bases, with 10 bases between. This CDR3 is 14 amino acids long. The CDR3, as DNA: TGTGCCAGCAGTTTACAGGGATCGCACTATGGCTACACCTTC. This gives the protein CASSLQGSHYGYTF.

This clonotype has ten or more counts. The V gene is TRBV20-1, the J gene TRBJ2-5; TRBD1 is a possible D gene (6 bases). The CDR3 is made up of 16 amino acids. Trimming pared 5 bases from V and 5 bases from J, leaving 24 bases between. Per the germline V gene, CDR1 is DFQATT and CDR2 is SNEGSKA (reference sequence). The CDR3 loop is CSASNRAGAASETQYF. As DNA, the CDR3 is TGCAGTGCTTCAAACAGGGCCGGGGCGGCCAGCGAGACCCAGTACTTC.

The J gene is TRBJ2-5, the V gene TRBV10-3; the D gene is possibly TRBD1 (6 bases). The germline V gene encodes CDR1 ENHRY and CDR2 SYGVKD. There are 14 residues in the CDR3. Trimming removed 2 bases at V and 3 bases at J, with 10 bases between. The CDR3 bases are TGTGCCATCAGTGAGCAGGGGAGTGAAGAGACCCAGTACTTC. Residues: CAISEQGSEETQYF.

The CDR3 DNA reads TGTGTCAGTAGTCCGGCGAGAACTCAACTGTTTTTT. Protein sequence: CVSSPARTQLFF. The chain couples TRBV6-1 to TRBJ1-4; D is undetermined. This CDR3 contains 12 residues. Germline V lookup: CDR1 MNHNS, CDR2 SASEGT.

V usage is TRBV15 and J usage is TRBJ1-1; TRBD1 aligns across 7 bases. The germline gives CDR1 LNHNV, CDR2 YYDKDF (reference sequence). After removal of 1 base from V and 6 bases from J, the junction contained 5 bases not matched to a gene. There are 14 residues in the CDR3. The CDR3 DNA sequence: TGTGCCACCAGCAGAGCCGGACAGGAGTCTGAAGCTTTCTTT. Translated, it gives CATSRAGQESEAFF.

The sample holds many counts of this clonotype. The chain joins TRBV5-1 to TRBJ2-7; tentatively, D is TRBD1 or TRBD2 (5 bases each). The germline V gene encodes CDR1 SGHRS and CDR2 YFSETQ. The CDR3 length is 14 residues. V dropped 4 bases and J dropped 6 bases, with 17 bases sitting between them. CDR3 nucleotides: TGCGCCAGCAGCCTGGGACCTCTCCCCTCCGAGCAGTACTTC. This gives the protein CASSLGPLPSEQYF.

This clonotype was recorded only once. V is TRBV7-6 and J is TRBJ2-1, with TRBD1 matching over 9 bases. This CDR3 spans 17 amino acids. Per germline, CDR1 SGHVS and CDR2 FNYEAQ. V trimming: 1 base; J trimming: 2 bases; junction bases outside the gene matches: 6. The CDR3 reads CASSLEQGARAYNEQFF. The CDR3 DNA reads as TGTGCCAGCAGCTTAGAACAGGGGGCGCGGGCCTACAATGAGCAGTTCTTC.

This clonotype was picked up a small number of times. The rearrangement joins TRBV29-1 to TRBJ1-1; D not certain. The V end was cut by 4 bases, the J end by 3 bases, with 12 bases between. The CDR3 runs to 13 residues. From germline, CDR1 is SQVTM and CDR2 ANQGSEA. The CDR3 DNA is TGCAGCGTTGCACGCCTCACGTACACTGAAGCTTTCTTT. Amino acids: CSVARLTYTEAFF.

The gene calls are TRBV29-1 and TRBJ2-3, with D uncertain. Trimming stripped 3 bases from V and 0 bases from J, with 10 bases between. Germline V gives CDR1 SQVTM, CDR2 ANQGSEA. This CDR3 has 14 amino acids. The CDR3 sequence is CSVEVSLSTDTQYF. CDR3 in DNA: TGCAGCGTTGAGGTTTCCTTAAGCACAGATACGCAGTATTTT.

This clonotype was detected a few times. Here the CDR3 DNA reads TGCAGTGCTACTGGGCCGACAGGGGACGATGGCTACACCTTC. Amino acids: CSATGPTGDDGYTF. This rearrangement joins TRBV20-1 to TRBJ1-2, with TRBD1 matching 8 bases. Per germline, CDR1 DFQATT and CDR2 SNEGSKA (reference sequence). The trim removed 4 bases at V and 6 bases at J, leaving 10 bases unmatched. CDR3 size: 14 residues.

The V call is TRBV29-1, the J call TRBJ1-2; D remains unclear. Germline CDR1 and CDR2: SQVTM and ANQGSEA. The CDR3 totals 12 residues. The V and J ends lost 4 bases and 5 bases respectively, with 11 bases between them. This chain's CDR3 is CSVASGWYGYTF. As DNA, the CDR3 is TGCAGCGTTGCTTCGGGGTGGTATGGCTACACCTTC.

This clonotype was seen a few times. The chain is built from TRBV18 and TRBJ1-1; no clear D. The CDR3 covers 15 residues. Trimming removed 3 bases from V and 1 base from J, with 12 bases in between. Germline V CDR1 and CDR2: KGHSH, LQKENI. This CDR3 reads CASSPDGRSNTEAFF. In DNA form, the CDR3 reads TGTGCCAGCTCACCGGATGGGAGATCGAACACTGAAGCTTTCTTT.